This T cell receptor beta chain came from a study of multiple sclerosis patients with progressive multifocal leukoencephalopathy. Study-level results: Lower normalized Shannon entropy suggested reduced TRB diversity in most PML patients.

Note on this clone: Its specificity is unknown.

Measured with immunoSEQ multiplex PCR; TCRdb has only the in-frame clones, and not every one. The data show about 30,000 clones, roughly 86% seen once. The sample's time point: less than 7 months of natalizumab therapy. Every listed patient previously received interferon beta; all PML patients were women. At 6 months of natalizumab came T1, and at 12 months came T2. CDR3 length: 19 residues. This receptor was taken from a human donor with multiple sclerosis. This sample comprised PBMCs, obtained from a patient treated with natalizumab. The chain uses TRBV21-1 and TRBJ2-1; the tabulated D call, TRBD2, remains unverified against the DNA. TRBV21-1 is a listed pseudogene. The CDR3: CASSKVRTSGRAYNNEQFF. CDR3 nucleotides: TGTGCCAGCAGCAAAGTTAGGACTAGCGGGAGAGCCTATAACAATGAGCAGTTCTTC.